Listed here is a single TCR beta chain. Its matching antigen is unknown. This sample was included in a study of identical twins. Study-wide results and caveats: A lower insertion count was a feature of abundant cord blood beta clonotypes, with no such feature in memory repertoires.

Germline V gives CDR1 WNHNN, CDR2 SYGVQD (reference sequence). CDR3 size: 14 residues. Trimming cost V 4 bases and J 5 bases; bases outside gene matches: 2. MiXCR, applied by TCRdb to the 5' RACE reads, yields one record per CDR3 protein. The data contain under 800,000 distinct CDR3 sequences, about 20% of them seen just once; the ten biggest clones take up over 4%. The same sample was also studied in work on T cells expressing NK-cell markers. This second study says: The authors derived TCR beta repertoires from sorted CD3+CD56+NKG2C+, CD3+CD56+NKG2C- and CD3+CD56-NKG2C+ T cells. HCMV seropositivity characterized most of the eight sequenced donors, and seronegativity one. Sorting was limited to alpha-beta TCR-expressing T cells with an anti-gamma-delta TCR antibody in several experiments.

The specimen was PBMCs. This chain connects TRBV10-1 to TRBJ2-1; 10 positions agree with TRBD2. The clonotype comes from a woman aged 18-29 years in good health. This CDR3 is CASSVLAGNNEQFF. The DNA of the CDR3 is TGCGCCAGCAGTGTACTAGCGGGAAACAATGAGCAGTTCTTC.